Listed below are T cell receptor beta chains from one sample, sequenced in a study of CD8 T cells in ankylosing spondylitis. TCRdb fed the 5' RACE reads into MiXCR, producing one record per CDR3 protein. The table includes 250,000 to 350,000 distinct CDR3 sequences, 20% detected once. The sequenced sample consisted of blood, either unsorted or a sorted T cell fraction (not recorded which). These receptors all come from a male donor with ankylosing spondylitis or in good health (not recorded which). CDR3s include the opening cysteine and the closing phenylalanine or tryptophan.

CDR3: CASSRTGITDIQYF; J: TRBJ2-4; V: TRBV5-1
CDR3: CASEQGQETQYF; J: TRBJ2-5; V: TRBV2
CDR3: CASRLQINTEAFF; J: TRBJ1-1; V: TRBV11-2
CDR3: CASRDRETTGELFF; J: TRBJ2-2; V: TRBV3-1
CDR3: CASSLAGGWTDTQYF; J: TRBJ2-3; V: TRBV5-1
CDR3: CASSLGLADHSYNEQFF; J: TRBJ2-1; V: TRBV5-1
CDR3: CSAREGATDTQYF; J: TRBJ2-3; V: TRBV20-1
CDR3: CASRGTVYNEQFF; J: TRBJ2-1; V: TRBV28
CDR3: CASSPLSGLANNEQFF; J: TRBJ2-1; V: TRBV18
CDR3: CASSLDRSTGELFF; J: TRBJ2-2; V: TRBV11-2
CDR3: CASTPSWGSTEAFF; J: TRBJ1-1; V: TRBV6-2/TRBV6-3
CDR3: CASSQFAQERKPQHF; J: TRBJ1-5; V: TRBV12-3/TRBV12-4
CDR3: CASSSGPPYEQFF; J: TRBJ2-1; V: TRBV3-1
CDR3: CASSLPSGAGETQYF; J: TRBJ2-5; V: TRBV12-3/TRBV12-4
CDR3: CSVEERGTGGLQETQYF; J: TRBJ2-5; V: TRBV29-1
CDR3: CASSQDGTGLNQPQHF; J: TRBJ1-5; V: TRBV4-1
CDR3: CASSRAGYGYTF; J: TRBJ1-2; V: TRBV6-5
CDR3: CASSTNRVTNYGYTF; J: TRBJ1-2; V: TRBV5-6
CDR3: CATSRDGGKGNEKLFF; J: TRBJ1-4; V: TRBV15
CDR3: CASSPRIAGAKNIQYF; J: TRBJ2-4; V: TRBV3-1
CDR3: CSAGFGDMNTEAFF; J: TRBJ1-1; V: TRBV20-1
CDR3: CGASGGGYNEQFF; J: TRBJ2-1; V: TRBV20-1
CDR3: CASHGAGGTLLFF; J: TRBJ2-1; V: TRBV25-1
CDR3: CAISESNRPNTGELFF; J: TRBJ2-2; V: TRBV10-3
CDR3: CASSLGTGYANEQFF; J: TRBJ2-1; V: TRBV5-1
CDR3: CASSLAGGLGDTEAFF; J: TRBJ1-1; V: TRBV7-8
CDR3: CASSQELVAQETQYF; J: TRBJ2-5; V: TRBV11-3
CDR3: CAISEFGTGGADTQYF; J: TRBJ2-3; V: TRBV10-3
CDR3: CASSLAASTNTGELFF; J: TRBJ2-2; V: TRBV11-1
CDR3: CATSDTGEPQPQHF; J: TRBJ1-5; V: TRBV24-1
CDR3: CSARGENYGYTF; J: TRBJ1-2; V: TRBV20-1
CDR3: CSARAGGGNTEAFF; J: TRBJ1-1; V: TRBV20-1
CDR3: CASSVGGLETQYF; J: TRBJ2-5; V: TRBV9
CDR3: CASSLVLGDGYTF; J: TRBJ1-2; V: TRBV5-1
CDR3: CASRDRVHEQFF; J: TRBJ2-1; V: TRBV11-2
CDR3: CAISEQGSNQPQHF; J: TRBJ1-5; V: TRBV10-3
CDR3: CASSKVLAGGASYNEQFF; J: TRBJ2-1; V: TRBV21-1
CDR3: CASSYDSTNTEAFF; J: TRBJ1-1; V: TRBV7-2
CDR3: CASSDGLAGGLFDEQFF; J: TRBJ2-1; V: TRBV5-1
CDR3: CASTLAQIGRNTGELFF; J: TRBJ2-2; V: TRBV12-3/TRBV12-4
CDR3: CSARVTGTAYGYTF; J: TRBJ1-2; V: TRBV20-1
CDR3: CAWSPDRNTEAFF; J: TRBJ1-1; V: TRBV30
CDR3: CASSYWTGSLNTEAFF; J: TRBJ1-1; V: TRBV6-2/TRBV6-3
CDR3: CATSRDNRAQEKLFF; J: TRBJ1-4; V: TRBV15
CDR3: CSARDTSGSADEQFF; J: TRBJ2-1; V: TRBV20-1
CDR3: CASSYDMNTEAFF; J: TRBJ1-1; V: TRBV5-1
CDR3: CASSSTGGNQPQHF; J: TRBJ1-5; V: TRBV12-3/TRBV12-4
CDR3: CSATVGTGSNQPQHF; J: TRBJ1-5; V: TRBV20-1
CDR3: CASRVGAAPTGELFF; J: TRBJ2-2; V: TRBV9
CDR3: CASSVAPISQETQYF; J: TRBJ2-5; V: TRBV11-1
CDR3: CSARTGGISSYNEQFF; J: TRBJ2-1; V: TRBV29-1
CDR3: CASRQAGLNNSPLHF; J: TRBJ1-6; V: TRBV12-3/TRBV12-4
CDR3: CASSFAGNDNQPQHF; J: TRBJ1-5; V: TRBV5-1
CDR3: CASSPTGQETQYF; J: TRBJ2-5; V: TRBV12-3/TRBV12-4
CDR3: CASSQGWASNEQFF; J: TRBJ2-1; V: TRBV3-1